This passage covers 30 T cell receptor beta chains from one sample sequenced in a study of blood T cells in healthy people across ages. Primed by a sample-barcoded 5' primer and a J-beta primer mix, a second PCR proceeded for roughly 7 to 11 cycles. MiXCR, run by TCRdb on the 5' RACE reads, gives a single entry per CDR3 protein. The data show some 850,000 distinct CDR3 sequences, about a quarter seen once. These same data were also listed under a study on T cells of mothers and their children.

The sample taken for sequencing was blood. These receptors came from a boy younger than 18 in good health.

This clonotype was counted a few times. CDR3 sequence (DNA): TGTGCCACCAGCAGAGATTTCGGGCCCGAGCAGTACTTC. Translated, it gives CATSRDFGPEQYF. The chain carries TRBV15 and TRBJ2-7, with D unclear. V lost 0 bases and J lost 6, with 9 bases in between. CDR1 is LNHNV and CDR2 is YYDKDF in the germline V gene (reference sequence). This CDR3 spans 13 amino acids.

This chain links TRBV29-1 with TRBJ1-2, with D tentatively TRBD1 (5 bases). This CDR3 is 14 amino acids long. CDR1 is SQVTM, CDR2 ANQGSEA, per germline. V was trimmed by 7 bases and J by 8 bases, leaving 23 bases between them. CDR3: CSANQEGFFWGYTF. The CDR3 nucleotides read TGCAGCGCGAACCAGGAGGGGTTTTTTTGGGGCTACACCTTC.

The chain combines TRBV18 with TRBJ2-1; maybe TRBD2 (7 bases). The CDR3 totals 17 residues. The V end was cut by 2 bases, the J end by 6 bases, with 20 bases between. In germline, CDR1 is KGHSH, CDR2 LQKENI. As DNA, the CDR3 is TGTGCCAGCTCACCATTCGAAAGCGGGGCCAGGGGCAATGAGCAGTTCTTC. This codes for CASSPFESGARGNEQFF. Full variable domain (outside the CDR3, taken from reference TRBV18 and TRBJ2-1): NAGVMQNPRHLVRRRGQEARLRCSPMKGHSHVYWYRQLPEEGLKFMVYLQKENIIDESGMPKERFSAEFPKEGPSILRIQQVVRGDSAAYFCASSPFESGARGNEQFFGPGTRLTVL.

This clonotype occurred once. The chain couples TRBV9 to TRBJ2-1, with 11 bases fitting TRBD2. The CDR3 has 18 amino acids. V dropped 1 base and J dropped 1; count of bases not matched to a gene: 7. The germline V gene has CDR1 SGDLS and CDR2 YYNGEE. CDR3: CASSVSTSGSASYNEQFF. For the CDR3, the DNA is TGTGCCAGCAGCGTATCTACTAGCGGGAGTGCGTCCTACAATGAGCAGTTCTTC.

The genes are TRBV20-1 and TRBJ1-1; TRBD1 agrees at 7 bases. Germline V gene lookup returns CDR1 DFQATT and CDR2 SNEGSKA (reference sequence). The CDR3 extends over 12 amino acids. CDR3 nucleotide sequence: TGCAGGATAACAGGGGCGAACACTGAAGCTTTCTTT. Translated, it gives CRITGANTEAFF.

This clonotype was seen a few times. The chain links TRBV19 to TRBJ1-6, with D possibly being TRBD1 (5 bases). Between the trimmed V and J ends, which lost 0 bases and 10 bases, there was a span of 10 bases. There are 14 residues in the CDR3. The germline V gene has CDR1 LNHDA and CDR2 SQIVND (reference sequence). CDR3 in amino acids: CASSIESGKSPLHF. The CDR3 coding sequence is TGTGCCAGTAGTATAGAATCAGGGAAGTCACCCCTCCACTTT.

Notes on this clonotype: Because it lacks the conserved phenylalanine or tryptophan at the end, this CDR3 is likely a read error. The chain recombines TRBV5-5 with TRBJ2-5, with D perhaps matching TRBD1 (6 bases). The CDR3 extends over 13 amino acids. The germline V gene has CDR1 SGHKS and CDR2 YYEKEE (reference sequence). Deletions cut 4 bases from V and 6 bases from J, with 13 bases between. Written as DNA, the CDR3 is TGTGCCAGCAGCCAATACAGGGTAAAGACCCAGTACCTC. Protein sequence: CASSQYRVKTQYL.

The rearrangement uses TRBV12-3 or TRBV12-4 and TRBJ1-1; D unclear. Trimming removed 3 bases from V and 4 bases from J, with 12 bases in between. This CDR3 is 14 amino acids long. CDR3 sequence (DNA): TGTGCCAGCAGTTTCCCGTTCTTGGGCACTGAAGCTTTCTTT. As protein: CASSFPFLGTEAFF.

The CDR3 DNA reads TGCGCCAGCAGCCAAGATTCGGACGGATATTACGAGCAGTACTTC. Residues: CASSQDSDGYYEQYF. The rearrangement uses TRBV4-1 and TRBJ2-7; D is undetermined. V was shortened by 0 bases and J by 4 bases, with 13 bases between the two germline ends. The CDR3 is 15 residues long. Germline V gene sequence: CDR1 MGHRA, CDR2 YSYEKL.

This clonotype appeared a few times. The rearrangement uses TRBV20-1 and TRBJ2-5, with 9 bases lining up with TRBD2. This CDR3 spans 16 amino acids. Unmatched junction bases numbered 12, after V lost 5 bases and J lost 2 bases. Germline assignment: CDR1 DFQATT and CDR2 SNEGSKA (reference sequence). Here the CDR3 reads CSAPRGGITLQETQYF. CDR3 in DNA: TGCAGTGCTCCGCGGGGGGGCATCACCCTACAAGAGACCCAGTACTTC.

The V gene is TRBV20-1, the J gene TRBJ1-3; a weak D match, TRBD1 (5 bases). The CDR3 consists of 15 residues. Trimming removed 1 base from V and 2 bases from J, with 12 bases in between. Germline CDR1 is DFQATT and CDR2 is SNEGSKA (reference sequence). For the CDR3, the DNA is TGCAGTGCTAGAGGGCAGGGTTGGCCTGGAAACACCATATATTTT. This translates into CSARGQGWPGNTIYF.

This chain links TRBV12-3 or TRBV12-4 with TRBJ1-5; D uncertain. Trimming took off 1 base at V and 7 bases at J, with 11 bases between the two ends. CDR3 size: 14 residues. The CDR3 region is CASSLVGLAQPQHF. CDR3 DNA: TGTGCCAGCAGTTTAGTGGGCCTCGCCCAGCCCCAGCATTTT.

The rearrangement links TRBV11-2 to TRBJ2-3; 7 bases map to TRBD1. Trimming took 8 bases from V and 1 from J; bases not matched to a gene: 9. The CDR3 is 15 residues long. The germline gives CDR1 SGHAT, CDR2 FQNNGV. The DNA for the CDR3 is TGTGCCAGCCGCTGGACAGGAAGAGGCACAGATACGCAGTATTTT. Translated: CASRWTGRGTDTQYF.

This clonotype was seen a handful of times. The chain is built from TRBV15 and TRBJ2-4; 7 positions match TRBD2. From germline, CDR1 is LNHNV and CDR2 YYDKDF (reference sequence). The CDR3 contains 15 residues. V lost 3 bases, J lost 1 base, and 3 bases stayed unmatched. DNA of the CDR3: TGTGCCACCAGCAGTCCGGGGGGTGCCAAAAACATTCAGTACTTC. This gives the protein CATSSPGGAKNIQYF.

The sample holds one count of this clonotype. A junction end diverges from the germline sequence, so it may reflect a read error. The chain recombines TRBV5-1 with TRBJ2-5; TRBD2 agrees at 12 bases. The end of the DNA fits TRBJ2-1 better, so the J call may be wrong. The CDR3 runs to 15 residues. CDR1 and CDR2 from the germline V gene are SGHRS and YFSETQ. The CDR3 region is CANSSSGGASNEQFF. Here the CDR3 DNA reads TGCGCCAACAGCTCTAGCGGGGGGGCCAGCAATGAGCAGTTCTTC.

The CDR3 nucleotides are TGCAGCGTTCGAACCGGCGGGGTAATGGAGCAGTACTTC. This codes for CSVRTGGVMEQYF. The chain combines TRBV29-1 with TRBJ2-7; D possibly corresponds to TRBD2 (6 bases). Germline V gene sequence: CDR1 SQVTM, CDR2 ANQGSEA. The CDR3 spans 13 residues. V dropped 5 bases and J dropped 7 bases, with 18 bases sitting between them.

The V and J genes are TRBV9 and TRBJ2-2; 7 bases agree with TRBD1. V gave up 4 bases and J gave up 4 bases; unmatched junction bases: 7. There are 15 residues in the CDR3. The germline V gene has CDR1 SGDLS and CDR2 YYNGEE. The CDR3 DNA sequence: TGTGCCAGCAGCTCACGACAGGGTCCCACCGGGGAGCTGTTTTTT. Encoded protein: CASSSRQGPTGELFF.

This chain links TRBV7-2 with TRBJ2-1; 12 bases are shared with TRBD2. This CDR3 comprises 13 residues. Germline assignment: CDR1 SGHTA and CDR2 FQGNSA. Losses at the gene ends were 6 bases for V and 8 bases for J; bases not matched to a gene: 2. The CDR3 coding sequence is TGTGCCAGCAGGTCTAGCGGGGGGGATGAGCAGTTCTTC. The encoded protein is CASRSSGGDEQFF.

This chain joins TRBV10-2 and TRBJ2-5; 10 bases are shared with TRBD2. The CDR3 has 16 residues. Germline V gene lookup returns CDR1 WSHSY and CDR2 SAAADI. The J segment lost 4 bases and the V segment lost 0 bases, leaving 5 bases of the junction unmatched. The CDR3 coding sequence is TGCGCCAGCAGTGAGTCGGTGACTAGCGGGCGAGAGACCCAGTACTTC. Residues: CASSESVTSGRETQYF.

The V gene is TRBV6-5, the J gene TRBJ2-7; no firm D call. The CDR3 covers 14 residues. Germline V gene sequence: CDR1 MNHEY, CDR2 SVGAGI. Trimming took 6 bases from V and 7 from J, leaving 19 bases between them. CDR3 sequence reads: CASSLGSSGREQYF. CDR3 bases: TGTGCCAGCAGCCTCGGCTCCTCCGGTCGGGAGCAGTACTTC.

The chain combines TRBV2 with TRBJ2-1; 9 bases agree with TRBD2. The CDR3 covers 14 residues. Germline V CDR1 and CDR2: SNHLY, FYNNEI. With 2 bases clipped from V and 4 bases from J, the junction kept 0 bases outside the gene matches. The CDR3 coding sequence is TGTGCCAGCAGTGAACTAGCGGGGTACAATGAGCAGTTCTTC. Protein: CASSELAGYNEQFF.

This clonotype was found a few times. Compared with germline, one end of the junction differs, possibly owing to a read error. The genes are TRBV2 and TRBJ1-3, with 7 bases lining up with TRBD1. The CDR3 is made up of 14 amino acids. The germline CDR1 and CDR2 sequences are SNHLY and FYNNEI. The CDR3 DNA is TGTGCCAGCACCTCAGGGGGTGCTGGTAACACCATATATTTT. Amino acid sequence: CASTSGGAGNTIYF.

This CDR3 reads CAISESLDRSYEQYF. The CDR3 nucleotides are TGTGCCATCAGTGAGTCCTTAGACAGGTCCTACGAGCAGTACTTC. The V and J genes are TRBV10-3 and TRBJ2-7; D might be TRBD1 (6 bases). V lost 0 bases to trimming and J lost 1 base, with 10 bases between them. The germline V gene has CDR1 ENHRY and CDR2 SYGVKD. This CDR3 region has 15 residues.

The chain recombines TRBV9 with TRBJ2-3, with 7 bases that match TRBD2. This CDR3 spans 19 amino acids. Germline trimming cut 3 bases from V and 3 bases from J; bases unmatched to any gene: 19. From germline, CDR1 is SGDLS and CDR2 YYNGEE. CDR3 nucleotides: TGTGCCAGCAGCGATCCGTTTCGAGCGGGGACCACGAAGACAGATACGCAGTATTTT. Translating it yields CASSDPFRAGTTKTDTQYF.

This clonotype was seen at least ten times. The CDR3 sequence: CASSLGGSGNTIYF. For the CDR3, the DNA is TGTGCCAGCAGCTTAGGGGGGTCTGGAAACACCATATATTTT. The chain recombines TRBV7-2 with TRBJ1-3; perhaps TRBD1 as D (5 bases). Trimming pared 1 base from V and 1 base from J, leaving 5 bases between. Germline V CDR1 and CDR2: SGHTA, FQGNSA. The CDR3 consists of 14 residues.

The CDR3 loop is CSASQGLAGETQYF. The CDR3 coding sequence is TGCAGTGCTTCTCAGGGACTAGCGGGTGAGACCCAGTACTTC. This chain connects TRBV20-1 to TRBJ2-1, with TRBD2 matching 12 bases. The J call is doubtful: the DNA matches TRBJ2-5 better. The CDR3 is 14 residues long. Germline assignment: CDR1 DFQATT and CDR2 SNEGSKA (reference sequence).

This clonotype occurred a few times. J is TRBJ1-4 and V is TRBV27; 7 bases align to TRBD1. Germline trimming cut 11 bases from V and 10 bases from J; bases unmatched to any gene: 13. CDR3 size: 13 residues. Germline CDR1 reads MNHEY; CDR2 reads SMNVEV (reference sequence). As DNA, the CDR3 is TGTGCCCCCCCCCTCGGGGCAGGGGGAAAACTGTTTTTT. Residues: CAPPLGAGGKLFF.

The chain employs TRBV28 and TRBJ2-1; D possibly uses TRBD1 or TRBD2 (6 bases each). The ends were cut back, 10 bases at V and 0 bases at J, with 19 bases in the middle. CDR1 MDHEN and CDR2 SYDVKM come from the germline V gene. This CDR3 is 16 amino acids long. The DNA for the CDR3 is TGTGCCACGGAACAGGGAGGTGCGGGCTCCTACAATGAGCAGTTCTTC. It codes for CATEQGGAGSYNEQFF.

This clonotype was counted a few times. The chain links TRBV7-2 to TRBJ2-2; 7 bases map to TRBD1. The trim removed 5 bases at V and 5 bases at J, leaving 8 bases unmatched. Germline CDR1 reads SGHTA; CDR2 reads FQGNSA. This CDR3 has 15 residues. The CDR3 is CASSRQGIWTGELFF. In nucleotides, the CDR3 is TGTGCCAGCAGCCGACAGGGTATATGGACCGGGGAGCTGTTTTTT. Drawing the rest from reference TRBV7-2 and TRBJ2-2, the complete variable domain is GAGVSQSPSNKVTEKGKDVELRCDPISGHTALYWYRQSLGQGLEFLIYFQGNSAPDKSGLPSDRFSAERTGGSVSTLTIQRTQQEDSAVYLCASSRQGIWTGELFFGEGSRLTVL.

This clonotype has a count of ten or more. The rearrangement uses TRBV29-1 and TRBJ1-5; TRBD1 aligns across 12 bases. The germline gives CDR1 SQVTM, CDR2 ANQGSEA. The V segment lost 4 bases and the J segment 4 bases; nucleotides outside the gene matches: 5. The CDR3 has 15 amino acids. The DNA for the CDR3 is TGCAGCGTTGCGACGGGACAGGGGGCGAATCAGCCCCAGCATTTT. Translated, it gives CSVATGQGANQPQHF.